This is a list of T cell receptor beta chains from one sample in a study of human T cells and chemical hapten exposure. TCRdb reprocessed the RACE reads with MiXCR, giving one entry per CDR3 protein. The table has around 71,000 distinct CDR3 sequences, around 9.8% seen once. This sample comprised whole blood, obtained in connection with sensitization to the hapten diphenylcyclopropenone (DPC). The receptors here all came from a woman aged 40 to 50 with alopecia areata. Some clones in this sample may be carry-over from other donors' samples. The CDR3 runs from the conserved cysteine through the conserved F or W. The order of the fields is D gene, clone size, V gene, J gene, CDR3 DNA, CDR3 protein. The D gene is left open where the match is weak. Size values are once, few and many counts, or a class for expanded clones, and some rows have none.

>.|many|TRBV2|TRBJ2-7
TGTGCCACCCGGGACTTACACTTC
CATRDLHF
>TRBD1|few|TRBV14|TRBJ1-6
TGTGCCAGCAGCCAAGATCTCGGGACAGCCTATTCACCCCTCCACTTT
CASSQDLGTAYSPLHF
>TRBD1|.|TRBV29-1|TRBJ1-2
TGCAGCGGTGAAGGGGGCTCAGGGGATGGCTACACCTTC
CSGEGGSGDGYTF
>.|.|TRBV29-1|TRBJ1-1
TGCAGCGCCCAGGAGGGGACTGAAGCTTTCTTT
CSAQEGTEAFF
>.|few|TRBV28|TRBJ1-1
TGTGCCAGCAGTTTCTCGGGGTTCATGAACACTGAAGCTTTCTTT
CASSFSGFMNTEAFF
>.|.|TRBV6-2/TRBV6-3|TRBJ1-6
TGTGCCAGCAGTCAACTAAGGACAGCCCTGAATTCACCCCTCCACTTT
CASSQLRTALNSPLHF
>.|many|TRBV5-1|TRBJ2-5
TGCGCCAGCAGCTTGGCAGTCCCAGAGACCCAGTACTTC
CASSLAVPETQYF
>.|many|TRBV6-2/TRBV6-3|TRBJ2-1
TGTGCCAGCAGTTCCCTAGGCGGAGGGAATGAGCAGTTCTTC
CASSSLGGGNEQFF
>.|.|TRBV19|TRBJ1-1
TGTGCCAGTGATCCCTTATTGGGGGGAGGCACTGAAGCTTTCTTT
CASDPLLGGGTEAFF
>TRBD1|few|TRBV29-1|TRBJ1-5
TGCAGCCCGACAGGGGGGCAGCCCCAGCATTTT
CSPTGGQPQHF
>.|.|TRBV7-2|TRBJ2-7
TGTGCCAGCAGCGCTCCGGGACTCTCTGACGAGCAGTACTTC
CASSAPGLSDEQYF
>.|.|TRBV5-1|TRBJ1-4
TGCGCCAGCAGCTTGGCCGGGACAGAAAAACTGTTTTTT
CASSLAGTEKLFF
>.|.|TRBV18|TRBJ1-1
TGTGCCAGCTCACCCACAACGGGGATGAACACTGAAGCTTTCTTT
CASSPTTGMNTEAFF
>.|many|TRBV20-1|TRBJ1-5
TGCAGTGTTGGGCTAACCGGGACGCTGGGTGTGGGCAATCAGCCCCAGCATTTT
CSVGLTGTLGVGNQPQHF
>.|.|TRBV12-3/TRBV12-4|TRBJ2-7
TGTGCCAGCAACCAGGGGGGAGTCTACGAGCAGTACTTC
CASNQGGVYEQYF
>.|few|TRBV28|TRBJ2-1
TGTGCCAGCACGTCCGGGGGCGCTGGAAATGAGCAGTTCTTC
CASTSGGAGNEQFF
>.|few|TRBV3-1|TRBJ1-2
TGTGCCAGCAGCCAAGGGAGGGGGAGGATGGACTATGGCTACACCTTC
CASSQGRGRMDYGYTF
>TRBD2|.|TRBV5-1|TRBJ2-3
TGCGCCAGCAGCCAACTAGCGGGGGGCTCCACAGATACGCAGTATTTT
CASSQLAGGSTDTQYF
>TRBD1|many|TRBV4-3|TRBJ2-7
TGCGCCAGCAGCCAAGTGAGGGGGCGATTTCTTTACGAGCAGTACTTC
CASSQVRGRFLYEQYF
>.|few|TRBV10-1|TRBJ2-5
TGCGCCAGCAGTGAGTCGCAGGTGCGGGAGACCCAGTACTTC
CASSESQVRETQYF
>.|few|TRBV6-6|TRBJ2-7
TGTGCCAGCAGTTACCCGGCGGAGGGTGACGAGCAGTACTTC
CASSYPAEGDEQYF
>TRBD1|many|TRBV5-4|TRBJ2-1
TGTGCCAGCAGTCGGGACAGGGTCTCCTACAATGAGCAGTTCTTC
CASSRDRVSYNEQFF
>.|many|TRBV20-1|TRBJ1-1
TGCAGTGTACAGGGTTACACTGAAGCTTTCTTT
CSVQGYTEAFF
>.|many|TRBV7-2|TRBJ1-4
TGTGCCAGCAGCTTAAGGGTTCGGGAAAAACTGTTTTTT
CASSLRVREKLFF
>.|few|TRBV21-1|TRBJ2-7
TGTGCCAGCAGCAAAGCCCACGAGCAGTACTTC
CASSKAHEQYF
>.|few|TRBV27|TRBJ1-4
TGTGCCAGCAGTTTACAGGGCCCCAATTGGGCTAATGAAAAACTGTTTTTT
CASSLQGPNWANEKLFF
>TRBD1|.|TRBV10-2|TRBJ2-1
TGCGCCAGCGGAGCGACAGGGGGTTCCTACAATGAGCAGTTCTTC
CASGATGGSYNEQFF
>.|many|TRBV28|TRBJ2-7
TGTGCCAGCAGTTGGTCAGGGGCGGGCTACGAGCAGTACTTC
CASSWSGAGYEQYF
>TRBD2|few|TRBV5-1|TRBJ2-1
TGCGCCAGCAGCCCCCCACAGAAGGCGGGGGGGTCCTACAATGAGCAGTTCTTC
CASSPPQKAGGSYNEQFF
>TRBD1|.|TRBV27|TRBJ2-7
TGTGCCAGCAGTGCTTTTCCCGGGACAGGGGACTACGAGCAGTACTTC
CASSAFPGTGDYEQYF
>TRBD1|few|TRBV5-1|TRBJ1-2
TGCGCCAGCAGCGGAGAGGGGGCAGTGTATGGCTACACCTTC
CASSGEGAVYGYTF
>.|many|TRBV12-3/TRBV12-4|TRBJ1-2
TGTGCCAGCGGTCGAACAAACTATGGCTACACCTTC
CASGRTNYGYTF
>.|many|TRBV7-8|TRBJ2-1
TGTGCCAGCAGCCCCTTGGCACTAGGGCGAGGATTTCGTCGGGATGAGCAGTTCTTC
CASSPLALGRGFRRDEQFF
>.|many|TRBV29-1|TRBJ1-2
TGCAGCGTTGATCCACGACGAGATGGCTACACCTTC
CSVDPRRDGYTF
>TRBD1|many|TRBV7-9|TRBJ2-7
TGTGCCAGCAGCTTACTCGAACCGGGACAGGGGGCGCGTGAGCAGTACTTC
CASSLLEPGQGAREQYF
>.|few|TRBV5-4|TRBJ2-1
TGTGCCAGCAGCTTGATGACAGGTCTCTACAATGAGCAGTTCTTC
CASSLMTGLYNEQFF
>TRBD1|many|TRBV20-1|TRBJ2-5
TGCAGTGCTTTCCGGGACAGGGAAAAGACCCAGTACTTC
CSAFRDREKTQYF
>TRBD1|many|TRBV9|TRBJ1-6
TGTGCCAGCAGCGTTACAGGGGGCTTGTATAATTCACCCCTCCACTTT
CASSVTGGLYNSPLHF
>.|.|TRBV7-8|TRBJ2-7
TGTGCCAGCAGTCATTCGACAGGCGTTTACGGGCAGTACTTC
CASSHSTGVYGQYF
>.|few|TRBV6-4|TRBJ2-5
TGTGCCAGCAGTGACTCAAGCAGGGGAGGAGAGACCCAGTACTTC
CASSDSSRGGETQYF
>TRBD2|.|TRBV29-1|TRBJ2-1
TGCAGCGTTTCTCCGGGACTAGCATACAATGAGCAGTTCTTC
CSVSPGLAYNEQFF
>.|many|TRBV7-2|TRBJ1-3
TGTGCCAGCAGCTTCGGGTCGGGAAACACCATATATTTT
CASSFGSGNTIYF
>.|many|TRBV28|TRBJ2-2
TGTGCCAGCAGTTTCTCGGGTGTTGGGAGGACCGGAGCCGGGGAGCTGTTTTTT
CASSFSGVGRTGAGELFF
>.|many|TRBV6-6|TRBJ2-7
TGTGCCAGCAGTTACCGACCTCGTGGGTACGAGCAGTACTTC
CASSYRPRGYEQYF
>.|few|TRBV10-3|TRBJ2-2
TGTGCCATCGGGACTGATCAACGTACGAACACCGGGGAGCTGTTTTTT
CAIGTDQRTNTGELFF
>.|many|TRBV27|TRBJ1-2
TGTGCCAGCAGTTTATCCATTGCTGGGGTAGGCATATCCTTC
CASSLSIAGVGISF
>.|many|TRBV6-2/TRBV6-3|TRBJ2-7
TGTGCCAGCAGTTACGGACTCCTAACCCTCTCCTACGAGCAGTACTTC
CASSYGLLTLSYEQYF
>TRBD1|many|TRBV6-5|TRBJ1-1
TGTGCCAGCAGGATCCGACAGGGTATGACAAGGAACACTGAAGCTTTCTTT
CASRIRQGMTRNTEAFF
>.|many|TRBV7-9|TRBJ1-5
TGTGCCAGCAGCTTGGGCCAAGTTAGCAATCAGCCCCAGCATTTT
CASSLGQVSNQPQHF
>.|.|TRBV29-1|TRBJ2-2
TGCAGCGTTGGGGAGTCAGGGGAGCTGTTTTTT
CSVGESGELFF
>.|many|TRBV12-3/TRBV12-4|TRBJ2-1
TGTGCCAGCAGTTTACGGCAGGGGAATGTTAATGAGCAGTTCTTC
CASSLRQGNVNEQFF
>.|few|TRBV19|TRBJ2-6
TGTGCCAGTAGTATAGCCTCCGGGACGACCAACGTCCTGACTTTC
CASSIASGTTNVLTF
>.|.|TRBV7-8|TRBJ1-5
TGTGCCAGCAGCTTAGGCCTTTACAGGGATAGCAATCAGCCCCAGCATTTT
CASSLGLYRDSNQPQHF
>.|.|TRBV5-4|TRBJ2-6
TGTGCCAGCAGCTTTCCTAACAGGGCTGGGGCCAACGTCCTGACTTTC
CASSFPNRAGANVLTF
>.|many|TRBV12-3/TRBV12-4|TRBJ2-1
TGTGCCAGCAGTTTGGAGGGACAGCCCTACAATGAGCAGTTCTTC
CASSLEGQPYNEQFF